This entry concerns a single TCR beta chain. Profiling relied on immunoSEQ multiplex PCR, and the TCRdb table lists in-frame clones only, not all of them. The sample has about 160,000 clones, 92% seen once. This record comes from a study of blood T cell repertoires in COVID-19. Study at large: Researchers got acute and convalescent COVID-19 samples from the United States, Italy and Spain. Sample material is recorded as cDNA or gDNA derived from T cells, B-cell-depleted T cells, or PBMCs.

The junction had 9 bases not matched to a gene; V was cut back by 7 bases and J by 9 bases. Germline loops: CDR1 MNHEY, CDR2 SVGAGI. CDR3 size: 13 residues. Sequencing used peripheral blood. The source of this sequence is a man aged 25-45 years with COVID-19, enrolled during active disease. This sequence joins TRBV6-5 and TRBJ2-1; 7 bases agree with TRBD2. The CDR3 sequence is CASIPTSFSEQFF. The CDR3 bases are TGTGCCAGCATCCCGACTAGCTTTAGTGAGCAGTTCTTC.